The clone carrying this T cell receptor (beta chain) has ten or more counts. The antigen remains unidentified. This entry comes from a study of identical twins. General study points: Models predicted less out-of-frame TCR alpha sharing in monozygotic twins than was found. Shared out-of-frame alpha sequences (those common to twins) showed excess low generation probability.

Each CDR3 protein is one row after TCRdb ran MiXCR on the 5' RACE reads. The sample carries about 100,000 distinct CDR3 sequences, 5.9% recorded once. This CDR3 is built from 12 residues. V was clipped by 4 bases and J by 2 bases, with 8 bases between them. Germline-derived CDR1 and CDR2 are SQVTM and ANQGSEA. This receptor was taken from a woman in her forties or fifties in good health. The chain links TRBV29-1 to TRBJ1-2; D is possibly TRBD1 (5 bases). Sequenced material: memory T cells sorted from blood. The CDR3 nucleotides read TGCAGCGTTGCGTCAGGGAACTATGGCTACACCTTC. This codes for CSVASGNYGYTF.